A selection of T cell receptor beta chains follows, all from one sample in a study of CD8 T cells in ankylosing spondylitis. One entry per CDR3 protein results from TCRdb running MiXCR on the 5' RACE reads. The table has 150,000 to 200,000 distinct CDR3 sequences, 10% to 15% seen once. The sample taken for sequencing was blood, either unsorted or a sorted T cell fraction (not recorded which). The source is a female donor with ankylosing spondylitis or in good health (not recorded which). Both conserved end residues are trimmed from each CDR3. D genes are given only for firm matches.

D	V	J	CDR3
-	TRBV20-1	TRBJ1-1	SARDDGVSAF
TRBD2	TRBV6-2/TRBV6-3	TRBJ2-5	ASSSQRESLGETQY
-	TRBV6-5	TRBJ2-5	ASSYMTGQQTQY
TRBD2	TRBV6-2/TRBV6-3	TRBJ2-5	ASNERGAQETQY
-	TRBV27	TRBJ2-7	ASSPWTLYEQY
-	TRBV7-2	TRBJ2-2	ASSSPESAGELF
-	TRBV12-3/TRBV12-4	TRBJ2-2	ASTHGPTRGTGELF
-	TRBV5-6	TRBJ1-5	ASSSNSGGSNQPQH
TRBD2	TRBV30	TRBJ2-2	AWKLSGSAGELF
-	TRBV5-5	TRBJ1-1	ASSLGQWNTEAF
-	TRBV19	TRBJ2-1	ASSTPGGGLGEQF